This T cell receptor (beta chain) originates from a study of T cell clones after liver transplantation. In this sample, this clone turned up a few times. Germline CDR1 reads SGHTA; CDR2 reads FQGTGA. The CDR3 sequence is 15 residues long. V dropped 3 bases and J dropped 0 bases, with 12 bases sitting between them. The table came from immunoSEQ multiplex PCR; TCRdb's copy has only in-frame clones and leaves some out. This table has about 80,000 clones, about 82% appearing once. The chain carries TRBV7-3 and TRBJ2-7; no reliable D call. This receptor was taken from a human patient who received a liver transplant. Some T cells may trace back to the graft donor. The input for sequencing was CD4+ T cells from blood, taken 45 to 46 months after liver transplant. Here the CDR3 DNA reads TGTGCCAGCAGCTTGGGTTATGCGAGCTCCTACGAGCAGTACTTC. Its protein is CASSLGYASSYEQYF.